Shown below are 25 T cell receptor beta chains from a single sample sequenced in a study of CD8 T cells in ankylosing spondylitis. TCRdb re-derived calls from the 5' RACE reads in MiXCR, one entry per CDR3 protein. The sample shows about 250,000 distinct CDR3 sequences, 32% of them seen only once. Source material: blood, either unsorted or a sorted T cell fraction (not recorded which). The receptors were sampled from a male donor with ankylosing spondylitis or in good health (not recorded which).

This clonotype was observed once. V usage is TRBV9 and J usage is TRBJ2-3; possibly TRBD2 for D (6 bases). There are 13 residues in the CDR3. The germline V gene encodes CDR1 SGDLS and CDR2 YYNGEE. Trimming removed 0 bases from V and 15 bases from J, with 17 bases in between. The DNA of the CDR3 is TGTGCCAGCAGCGTAGGAGATCTACCGGGACTTTATTTT. This sequence encodes CASSVGDLPGLYF.

The chain joins TRBV20-1 to TRBJ2-2; TRBD1 aligns across 10 bases. This CDR3 contains 15 residues. The germline V gene has CDR1 DFQATT and CDR2 SNEGSKA (reference sequence). V dropped 7 bases and J dropped 5; count of bases not matched to a gene: 10. In DNA, the CDR3 is TGCAGTGGGAGGGTTCCGGGACAGGGGACCGGGGAGCTGTTTTTT. Protein sequence: CSGRVPGQGTGELFF.

This clonotype was detected many times. The V and J genes are TRBV29-1 and TRBJ1-1; D gene uncertain. There are 12 residues in the CDR3. The germline V gene has CDR1 SQVTM and CDR2 ANQGSEA. Trimming stripped 4 bases from V and 2 bases from J, with 8 bases between. In DNA form, the CDR3 reads TGCAGCGTTGTTGGGTATAACACTGAAGCTTTCTTT. This sequence encodes CSVVGYNTEAFF.

This clonotype has only a few counts. V gene TRBV20-1 combines with J gene TRBJ1-5; possible D gene TRBD1, 5 bases. The CDR3 runs 15 residues. The germline V and J ends were trimmed by 0 bases and 2 bases, with 11 bases remaining between them. In germline, CDR1 is DFQATT, CDR2 SNEGSKA (reference sequence). The CDR3 is CSARDREGGNQPQHF. CDR3 coding DNA: TGCAGTGCTAGAGACCGGGAAGGGGGCAATCAGCCCCAGCATTTT.

The J gene is TRBJ1-1, the V gene TRBV29-1, with 11 nucleotides matching TRBD1. V lost 7 bases to trimming and J lost 5 bases; unmatched junction nucleotides: 6. Per germline, CDR1 SQVTM and CDR2 ANQGSEA. The CDR3 has 13 amino acids. CDR3 protein: CSGTGTGGTEAFF. In DNA, the CDR3 is TGCAGCGGGACCGGGACAGGGGGTACTGAAGCTTTCTTT.

This clonotype was detected only a few times. The J gene is TRBJ2-1, the V gene TRBV12-3 or TRBV12-4; TRBD2 aligns across 11 bases. This CDR3 region has 16 residues. V lost 7 bases to trimming and J lost 8 bases; unmatched junction nucleotides: 13. The CDR3 is CASKWSSGGRLHEQFF. The CDR3 nucleotides are TGTGCCAGCAAGTGGTCTAGCGGGGGGAGATTGCATGAGCAGTTCTTC.

This clonotype was detected once. The chain joins TRBV15 to TRBJ2-5, with unresolved D. The germline V and J ends were trimmed by 3 bases and 5 bases, with 10 bases remaining between them. The CDR3 is made up of 13 amino acids. Germline CDR1 reads LNHNV; CDR2 reads YYDKDF (reference sequence). The CDR3 region is CATSRLIRETQYF. In nucleotides, the CDR3 is TGTGCCACCAGCAGGCTTATTAGGGAGACCCAGTACTTC.

This chain links TRBV29-1 with TRBJ2-1; D is unresolved. V lost 4 bases and J lost 6, with 10 bases in between. Per germline, CDR1 SQVTM and CDR2 ANQGSEA. The CDR3 totals 12 residues. CDR3 region: CSVGPFPNEQFF. Written as DNA, the CDR3 is TGCAGCGTTGGACCCTTCCCCAATGAGCAGTTCTTC.

This clonotype was counted only a few times. This chain connects TRBV30 to TRBJ2-3, with TRBD2 matching 8 bases. Trimming removed 0 bases from V and 5 bases from J; junction bases left unmatched: 7. CDR1 and CDR2 from the germline V gene are GTSNPN and SVGIG (reference sequence). This CDR3 has 15 amino acids. CDR3 loop: CAWSVPGGRGDTQYF. The DNA for the CDR3 is TGTGCCTGGAGTGTACCGGGAGGGCGTGGAGATACGCAGTATTTT.

The chain carries TRBV9 and TRBJ2-2, with 9 positions matching TRBD1. The CDR3 length is 17 residues. CDR1 and CDR2 (germline): SGDLS, YYNGEE. Germline trimming cut 2 bases from V and 2 bases from J; bases unmatched to any gene: 7. The DNA of the CDR3 is TGTGCCAGCAGCGTCCGGCGGACAGGGGATAACACCGGGGAGCTGTTTTTT. Protein: CASSVRRTGDNTGELFF.

The chain links TRBV3-1 to TRBJ2-1; D is unclear. The CDR3 runs to 15 residues. Germline CDR1 is LGHDT and CDR2 is YNNKEL (reference sequence). Trimming stripped 3 bases from V and 5 bases from J, with 14 bases between. The CDR3 DNA reads as TGTGCCAGCAGCCAGCGTCTAGATACGAACAATGAGCAGTTCTTC. Protein product: CASSQRLDTNNEQFF.

The chain has TRBV20-1 and TRBJ2-7; 7 bases agree with TRBD1. Germline values: CDR1 DFQATT, CDR2 SNEGSKA (reference sequence). This CDR3 has 15 amino acids. The J segment lost 4 bases and the V segment lost 0 bases, leaving 9 bases of the junction unmatched. The chain's CDR3 is CSARDWQGVTYEQYF. For the CDR3, the DNA is TGCAGTGCTAGAGATTGGCAGGGGGTTACGTACGAGCAGTACTTC.

The chain recombines TRBV18 with TRBJ1-2; unclear D gene. CDR3 length: 14 amino acids. Germline V CDR1 and CDR2: KGHSH, LQKENI. Trimming left V 2 bases short and J 8 bases short, with 15 bases between. CDR3 protein: CASSPSPGLEGYTF. CDR3 DNA sequence: TGTGCCAGCTCACCAAGCCCCGGACTCGAAGGCTACACCTTC.

This chain links TRBV6-1 with TRBJ1-2, with D hard to call. CDR1 is MNHNS, CDR2 SASEGT, per germline. The CDR3 totals 13 residues. Trimming stripped 2 bases from V and 7 bases from J, with 11 bases between. The CDR3 protein is CASSEMGYGGYTF. The CDR3 region has the DNA TGTGCCAGCAGTGAAATGGGTTATGGTGGCTACACCTTC.

This chain connects TRBV20-1 to TRBJ2-5; 8 bases are a match to TRBD2. The CDR3 length is 15 residues. Trimming took 6 bases from V and 4 from J; bases not matched to a gene: 13. Germline CDR1 reads DFQATT; CDR2 reads SNEGSKA (reference sequence). The CDR3 nucleotides read TGCAGTGCCATGACCAGCGGGGGCGGGGGAGAGACCCAGTACTTC. Translated, it gives CSAMTSGGGGETQYF.

This clonotype appeared once. This chain connects TRBV2 to TRBJ1-4; D gene ambiguous. V lost 2 bases and J 8 bases, leaving 12 bases between the germline ends. The CDR3 loop spans 14 amino acids. From germline, CDR1 is SNHLY and CDR2 FYNNEI. CDR3 DNA: TGTGCCAGCAGTGAATACCTACCCGAGGAAAAACTGTTTTTT. Its protein is CASSEYLPEEKLFF.

The J gene is TRBJ1-4, the V gene TRBV7-6, with a weak D call TRBD1 (5 bases). V lost 0 bases and J lost 7, with 12 bases in between. There are 15 residues in the CDR3. Germline CDR1 is SGHVS and CDR2 is FNYEAQ. CDR3 in amino acids: CASSLAPQGGEKLFF. CDR3 bases: TGTGCCAGCAGCTTAGCGCCTCAGGGCGGTGAAAAACTGTTTTTT.

This clonotype occurred once. The chain employs TRBV3-1 and TRBJ1-2; D ambiguous. The germline gives CDR1 LGHDT, CDR2 YNNKEL (reference sequence). This CDR3 has 14 amino acids. V lost 0 bases to trimming and J lost 3 bases, with 8 bases between them. Here the CDR3 reads CASSQDRMDYGYTF. As DNA, the CDR3 is TGTGCCAGCAGCCAAGATCGCATGGACTATGGCTACACCTTC.

This chain uses TRBV12-3 or TRBV12-4 with TRBJ2-7, with D possibly being TRBD2 (5 bases). The V end was cut by 7 bases, the J end by 3 bases, with 13 bases between. This CDR3 comprises 13 residues. The CDR3 here is CASKGTRHYEQYF. In DNA form, the CDR3 reads TGTGCCAGCAAAGGCACTAGGCACTACGAGCAGTACTTC.

The chain has TRBV11-2 and TRBJ2-7; 11 bases agree with TRBD2. The germline gives CDR1 SGHAT, CDR2 FQNNGV. With 6 bases clipped from V and 6 bases from J, the junction kept 10 bases outside the gene matches. The CDR3 has 15 amino acids. CDR3 amino acids: CASRHSGGAVSEQYF. The CDR3 DNA is TGTGCCAGCAGGCATAGCGGGGGGGCCGTATCCGAGCAGTACTTC.

CDR3 amino acids: CASIGGRPTDTQYF. The DNA of the CDR3 is TGTGCCAGCATCGGCGGACGGCCCACAGATACGCAGTATTTT. The rearrangement uses TRBV12-3 or TRBV12-4 and TRBJ2-3; D uncertain. Trimming took 7 bases from V and 2 from J, leaving 13 bases between them. The CDR3 loop spans 14 amino acids.

This chain uses TRBV6-1 with TRBJ2-7, with 10 bases fitting TRBD1. With 5 bases clipped from V and 3 bases from J, the junction kept 10 bases outside the gene matches. This CDR3 has 16 amino acids. In germline, CDR1 is MNHNS, CDR2 SASEGT. In DNA form, the CDR3 reads TGTGCCAGCAGTAAAACCGGGACAGGGGCCCTCTACGAGCAGTACTTC. Amino acids: CASSKTGTGALYEQYF.

This clonotype was observed a handful of times. The J gene is TRBJ2-7, the V gene TRBV29-1, with D maybe TRBD1 (5 bases). V lost 6 bases, J lost 1 base, and 13 bases lay in between. The CDR3 consists of 13 residues. The germline V gene has CDR1 SQVTM and CDR2 ANQGSEA. CDR3 in DNA: TGCAGCGTCTCCAGACAGTTATCCTACGAGCAGTACTTC. Protein sequence: CSVSRQLSYEQYF.

The chain combines TRBV27 with TRBJ2-5, with 8 bases matching TRBD2. Per the germline V gene, CDR1 is MNHEY and CDR2 is SMNVEV (reference sequence). J lost 2 bases, V lost 8 bases, and 10 bases had no gene match. The CDR3 consists of 15 residues. As DNA, the CDR3 is TGTGCCAGCCGGGGGGGCCGAACCCTGCAAGAGACCCAGTACTTC. This encodes CASRGGRTLQETQYF.

The chain carries TRBV5-5 and TRBJ2-6; 7 positions agree with TRBD1. Germline values: CDR1 SGHKS, CDR2 YYEKEE (reference sequence). The ends lost 4 bases at V and 2 bases at J; junction bases unmatched: 6. This CDR3 region has 16 residues. CDR3 coding DNA: TGTGCCAGCAGCGGGTCGACAGGGACTGGGGCCAACGTCCTGACTTTC. Its protein product is CASSGSTGTGANVLTF.